These 14 T cell receptor beta chains originate from one sample sequenced in a study of early T cells in non-severe SARS-CoV-2 infection. TCRdb re-called the 5' RACE reads through MiXCR, storing one row per CDR3 protein. The profile covers about 99,000 distinct CDR3 sequences, with over 15% appearing a single time and roughly 1.3% taken by the ten largest. Sequenced: whole blood. The source of these receptors is an adult who was a healthcare worker with PCR-confirmed SARS-CoV-2 infection or an uninfected control (not recorded which).

The V and J genes are TRBV7-6 and TRBJ2-5; no reliable D call. Trimming took 5 bases from V and 7 from J, leaving 14 bases between them. The CDR3 loop spans 13 amino acids. Germline CDR1 and CDR2: SGHVS and FNYEAQ. The CDR3 nucleotides read TGTGCCAGCAGCCCCACTTCTCCGGGGACCCAGTACTTC. It specifies CASSPTSPGTQYF.

The J gene is TRBJ1-5, the V gene TRBV3-1, with a possible D match to TRBD1 (5 bases). The CDR3 is 18 residues long. The germline V gene has CDR1 LGHDT and CDR2 YNNKEL (reference sequence). The V end lost 0 bases, the J end lost 5 bases, and 20 bases lay between the germline ends. Here the CDR3 reads CASSQDEAGRRGDQPQHF. The CDR3 DNA reads TGTGCCAGCAGCCAAGATGAGGCAGGGCGCCGAGGGGATCAGCCCCAGCATTTT.

The chain couples TRBV6-2 or TRBV6-3 to TRBJ2-6; the D call may be TRBD1 or TRBD2 (5 bases each). Germline CDR1 MNHEY, CDR2 SVGEGT. This CDR3 is built from 16 residues. Trimming removed 8 bases at V and 2 bases at J, with 16 bases between. CDR3 nucleotide sequence: TGTGCCAGCCACCCCCATCGGGGCACTGGGGCCAACGTCCTGACTTTC. This encodes CASHPHRGTGANVLTF.

The table lists this clonotype with a few counts. The V call is TRBV10-3, the J call TRBJ2-7; no definite D call. Germline CDR1 is ENHRY and CDR2 is SYGVKD. This CDR3 is built from 14 residues. V lost 4 bases and J lost 5, with 15 bases in between. This CDR3 is CAISVAPSDDEQYF. For the CDR3, the DNA is TGTGCCATCAGTGTGGCCCCGTCCGACGACGAGCAGTACTTC.

This clonotype occurred a few times. The V call is TRBV5-6, the J call TRBJ2-1; 7 nucleotides line up with TRBD1. This CDR3 has 17 residues. V was pared by 1 base and J by 0 bases, with 7 bases of the junction left unmatched. The germline gives CDR1 SGHDT, CDR2 YYEEEE. The CDR3 DNA reads as TGTGCCAGCAGCTTGTACGGACAGGCCCTCTCCTACAATGAGCAGTTCTTC. Amino acid sequence: CASSLYGQALSYNEQFF.

V is TRBV7-9 and J is TRBJ2-3, with unresolved D. V gave up 1 base and J gave up 5 bases, with 7 bases separating them. The germline V gene encodes CDR1 SEHNR and CDR2 FQNEAQ (reference sequence). The CDR3 runs to 13 residues. In DNA, the CDR3 is TGTGCCAGCAGCTTAGACCCATTAGATACGCAGTATTTT. Translated, it gives CASSLDPLDTQYF.

The chain recombines TRBV9 with TRBJ2-7; no firm D call. Germline V gives CDR1 SGDLS, CDR2 YYNGEE. The CDR3 totals 15 residues. V was cut by 3 bases and J by 2 bases, with 15 bases left in between. The CDR3 region has the DNA TGTGCCAGCAGCGCCGACGGTCGCACTACCTACGAGCAGTACTTC. Its protein product is CASSADGRTTYEQYF. The full variable domain, rest sourced from reference TRBV9 and TRBJ2-7, is DSGVTQTPKHLITATGQRVTLRCSPRSGDLSVYWYQQSLDQGLQFLIQYYNGEERAKGNILERFSAQQFPDLHSELNLSSLELGDSALYFCASSADGRTTYEQYFGPGTRLTVT.

The chain combines TRBV27 with TRBJ1-2, with 10 bases fitting TRBD1. The V segment lost 6 bases and the J segment 2 bases; nucleotides outside the gene matches: 6. Germline V CDR1 and CDR2: MNHEY, SMNVEV (reference sequence). The CDR3 totals 15 residues. The CDR3: CASRNGQGVNYGYTF. In DNA, the CDR3 is TGTGCCAGCAGGAACGGACAGGGGGTGAACTATGGCTACACCTTC.

The V and J genes are TRBV6-9 and TRBJ2-2; TRBD1 might be the D (5 bases). This CDR3 spans 16 amino acids. Germline V lookup: CDR1 MNHGY, CDR2 SVAAGI. V was pared by 2 bases and J by 2 bases, with 12 bases between. CDR3 protein: CASSYSQGGNTGELFF. The CDR3 DNA sequence: TGTGCCAGCAGTTATAGTCAGGGCGGTAACACCGGGGAGCTGTTTTTT.

This clonotype was recorded a few times. The V and J genes are TRBV18 and TRBJ1-5, with D possibly TRBD1 on 6 matching bases. Looked up from germline, CDR1 is KGHSH and CDR2 is LQKENI. There are 16 residues in the CDR3. V lost 2 bases and J lost 2, with 13 bases in between. The CDR3 DNA sequence: TGTGCCAGCTCACCAACCCCCCCAGGGGGCAATCAGCCCCAGCATTTT. As protein: CASSPTPPGGNQPQHF. Based on the CDR3 plus reference TRBV18 and TRBJ1-5, the full variable domain is NAGVMQNPRHLVRRRGQEARLRCSPMKGHSHVYWYRQLPEEGLKFMVYLQKENIIDESGMPKERFSAEFPKEGPSILRIQQVVRGDSAAYFCASSPTPPGGNQPQHFGDGTRLSIL.

This chain joins TRBV29-1 and TRBJ2-7, with 9 bases matching TRBD1. V was clipped by 6 bases and J by 4 bases; unmatched bases: 7. The CDR3 covers 13 residues. Germline CDR1 and CDR2: SQVTM and ANQGSEA. The CDR3, as DNA: TGCAGCGTCCTGGACAGGGGTAGTTACGAGCAGTACTTC. As protein: CSVLDRGSYEQYF.

This clonotype is labeled medium-sized. The chain has TRBV10-2 and TRBJ1-3; TRBD1 matches at 7 bases. The germline CDR1 and CDR2 sequences are WSHSY and SAAADI. This CDR3 comprises 15 residues. Trimming removed 7 bases from V and 0 bases from J; junction bases left unmatched: 6. CDR3 loop: CASKSTGDSGNTIYF. CDR3 DNA: TGCGCCAGCAAGAGTACAGGGGACTCTGGAAACACCATATATTTT.

A few counts support this clonotype. Here the CDR3 DNA reads TGTGCCAGCAGCTTATTTACGCGGGATTTAAATGAGCAGTTCTTC. It translates to CASSLFTRDLNEQFF. The chain is built from TRBV7-8 and TRBJ2-1; TRBD2 might be the D (6 bases). Germline V gene sequence: CDR1 SGHVS, CDR2 FQNEAQ. This CDR3 has 15 amino acids. Trimming removed 2 bases from V and 7 bases from J, with 15 bases in between.

The chain has TRBV10-3 and TRBJ2-3; 9 bases are shared with TRBD2. Germline V gene data show CDR1 as ENHRY and CDR2 as SYGVKD. The CDR3 sequence is 16 residues long. V lost 0 bases, J lost 5 bases, and 6 bases stayed unmatched. CDR3 amino acids: CAISESSGGPGDTQYF. The CDR3 coding sequence is TGTGCCATCAGTGAGTCCAGCGGGGGGCCCGGAGATACGCAGTATTTT.